Listed below are T cell receptor beta chains from one sample, sequenced in a study of CD8+ T cells in alopecia areata. Repertoires were generated with immunoSEQ multiplex PCR, while TCRdb's copy carries only in-frame clones and drops some. Among under 150,000 clones listed, roughly 56% were seen once. The material was CD4+ T cells sorted from blood, obtained at week 24, from a patient treated with tofacitinib. The receptors here all came from a human donor with alopecia areata. Both conserved end residues are trimmed from each CDR3.

TRBV20-1 SARDHRAQY
TRBV7-2 ASSFMGTDTQY
TRBV2 ASRLNNEQF
TRBV14 ASSQLGLAGGPADTQY
TRBV7-2 ASSLEHNFHQPQH
TRBV29-1 SGSRAGETQY
TRBV27 ASSQGTEAF
TRBV7-8 ASSQRETQY
TRBV4-1 ASSHDFGTGENEAF
TRBV27 ASSPGQERGYT
TRBV2 ASSVGLAGEADTQY
TRBV7-2 ASSFGTSGGLIRF
TRBV7-8 ASSPSTGWSGNTIY
TRBV18 ASSPPRGRNGKETQY
TRBV15 ATSRVGLYGYT
TRBV20-1 SARDQETQY
TRBV5-6 ASSLGGTGGMNTEAF
TRBV18 ASSPPRSSYEQY
TRBV29-1 SAETSGGSGEQF
TRBV19 ASSILGEGLGSPDTQY
TRBV21-1 ASSKQTSGDQETQY
TRBV6-6 ASRIGLAGGRETQY
TRBV7-9 ASSPGRLSYNEQF
TRBV7-2 ASSSGTAKNIQY
TRBV7-2 ASRTQTGDGEQF
TRBV4-1 ASSHHRVTGEPGELF
TRBV2 ASRLDQGTQY
TRBV29-1 SVAGGIRETQY
TRBV6-5 ASSYRRGGYEQY
TRBV19 ASSFLFKRQGAYEQY
TRBV5-6 ASSLDNTEAF
TRBV29-1 SVDRGYEQY
TRBV25-1 ASSDSGEGYGYT
TRBV2 ASRGRSGANVLT
TRBV29-1 SDQRGDTQY
TRBV29-1 SVSGVPNTGELF
TRBV9 ASSASPGGARETQY
TRBV7-2 ASSLFGRLNTEAF
TRBV5-1 ASSLGQGVYGYT
TRBV2 ASSEDGRRTQY
TRBV4-3 ASSQGEGETQY
TRBV15 ATSRKRGGGYEQF
TRBV29-1 SVALTGGSTEAF
TRBV5-1 ASSLGQGPDGYT
TRBV4-1 ASSQGLRQGGRYGYT
TRBV7-9 ASSLVGGGAPQY
TRBV6-5 ASSRTSYDGYT
TRBV30 AWSVRVGETQY
TRBV19 ASSIFGQGATHQPQH
TRBV5-1 ASSSGANTGELF
TRBV9 ASSVGGEVRYEQY
TRBV7-2 ASSLGTDTQY
TRBV4-2 ASSQATAQETQY
TRBV7-2 ASSFQDSGANVLT
TRBV29-1 SVQTLIDSGGQF
TRBV4-3 ASSQEGAGRNSPLH
TRBV29-1 SVRRGLETQY
TRBV6-5 ASSYGHLNTEAF
TRBV7-9 ASGNANYGYT
TRBV6-5 ATSPGFSGNTIY